This T cell receptor (beta chain) originates from a study of cytomegalovirus exposure and HLA in healthy donors. General study findings and limits: No immune exposure information besides CMV serostatus was available.

With 11 bases clipped from V and 7 bases from J, the junction kept 13 bases outside the gene matches. CDR1 and CDR2 (germline): MNHNS, SASEGT. The CDR3 runs to 13 residues. 13 Jbeta primers and 60 Vbeta primers were used for the PCR. Clones were sequenced by immunoSEQ multiplex PCR, and TCRdb holds only the in-frame ones, with some missing. In the table there are under 200,000 clones, about 86% of which are singletons. With regard to this clone: Its antigen is currently unknown.

The chain has TRBV6-1 and TRBJ1-2, with 7 bases that match TRBD1. Specimen: PBMCs. This TCR derives from a woman younger than 35 in good health and CMV-seronegative. The CDR3 reads CAGGFRGLRGYTF. Written as DNA, the CDR3 is TGTGCCGGGGGGTTTAGGGGGCTTCGTGGCTACACCTTC.